This TCR beta chain was recorded in a study of blood T cell repertoires in COVID-19. Background on the study: Samples representing acute and convalescent COVID-19 were sourced from the United States, Italy and Spain. T cells, B-cell-depleted T cells, or PBMCs supplied cDNA or gDNA.

Measured with immunoSEQ multiplex PCR; TCRdb has only the in-frame clones, and not every one. This table has about 230,000 clones, roughly 80% appearing once. This CDR3 is built from 15 residues. The germline V gene has CDR1 SNHLY and CDR2 FYNNEI. Trimming shortened V by 6 bases and J by 0 bases, and 12 bases separated the two germline ends. Sequenced: peripheral blood. This TCR was sampled from an older woman with active or convalescent COVID-19. The chain couples TRBV2 to TRBJ1-3; the D gene is possibly TRBD1 (5 bases). CDR3 protein: CASRFRVNSGNTIYF. Written as DNA, the CDR3 is TGTGCCAGCAGATTCAGGGTAAACTCTGGAAACACCATATATTTT.